Sequencing of this TCR beta chain was carried out in a study of Tregs in tolerant kidney transplant recipients. Trimming left V 4 bases short and J 2 bases short, with 14 bases between. The germline gives CDR1 GTSNPN, CDR2 SVGIG (reference sequence). The CDR3 covers 14 residues. Libraries were prepared by immunoSEQ multiplex PCR; TCRdb keeps only in-frame clonotypes and omits some of them. Of 60,000 or so clones in the sample, around four fifths were seen once. Study-level findings and limits: No direct test of biological reproducibility was done here. Tregs expanded with activated donor B cells seemed most donor-specific. Validation in larger populations is needed because few patients were studied.

Note on this clone: What it binds is unknown.

Thawed PBMCs were FACS-sorted into unstimulated CD4+CD25+CD127- regulatory T cells, CD4+CD25- non-regulatory cells, CD4 and CD8 cells. The TCR sequence derives from a human donor in good health. The sample comprised CD4+ T cells from blood. V and J are TRBV30 and TRBJ1-1; TRBD1 is a possible D gene (5 bases). Here the CDR3 DNA reads TGTGCCTGGATAAATCGTCAGGGAAACACTGAAGCTTTCTTT. It yields the protein CAWINRQGNTEAFF.